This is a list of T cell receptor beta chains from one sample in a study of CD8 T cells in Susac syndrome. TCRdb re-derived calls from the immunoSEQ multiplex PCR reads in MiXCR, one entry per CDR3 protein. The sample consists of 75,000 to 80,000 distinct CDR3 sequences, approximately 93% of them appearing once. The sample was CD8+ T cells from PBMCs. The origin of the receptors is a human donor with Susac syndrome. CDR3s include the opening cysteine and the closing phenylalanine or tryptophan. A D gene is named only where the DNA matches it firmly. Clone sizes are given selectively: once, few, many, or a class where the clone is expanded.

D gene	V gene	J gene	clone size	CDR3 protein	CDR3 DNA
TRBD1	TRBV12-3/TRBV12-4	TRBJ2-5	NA	CASSAPGTGRETQYF	TGTGCCAGCAGTGCCCCCGGGACAGGGCGAGAGACCCAGTACTTC
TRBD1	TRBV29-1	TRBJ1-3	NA	CSVADRGGNTIYF	TGCAGCGTCGCGGACAGGGGTGGAAACACCATATATTTT
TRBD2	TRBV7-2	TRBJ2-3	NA	CASRTRGGPADTQYF	TGTGCCAGCAGAACGCGGGGGGGGCCGGCAGATACGCAGTATTTT
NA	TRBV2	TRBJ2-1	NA	CASSAGQGGNNEQFF	TGTGCCAGCAGTGCGGGCCAGGGGGGAAACAATGAGCAGTTCTTC
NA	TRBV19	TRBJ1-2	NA	CASSIAPEALYGYTF	TGTGCCAGTAGTATAGCTCCCGAAGCCCTCTATGGCTACACCTTC
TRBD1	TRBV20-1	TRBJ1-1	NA	CSANYRGPRTEAFF	TGCAGTGCTAATTACAGGGGGCCGAGGACTGAAGCTTTCTTT
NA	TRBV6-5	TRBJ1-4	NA	CASSPTQQRNEKLFF	TGTGCCAGCAGTCCCACCCAACAACGAAATGAAAAACTGTTTTTT
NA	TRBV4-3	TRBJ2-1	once	CASSQALGRTPSGSPFF	TGCGCCAGCAGCCAAGCGTTGGGACGGACCCCTTCAGGATCCCCGTTCTTC
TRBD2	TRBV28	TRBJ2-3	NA	CASSFVAGTDTQYF	TGTGCCAGCAGTTTTGTAGCGGGGACAGATACGCAGTATTTT
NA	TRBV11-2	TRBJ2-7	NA	CASSLDRKGAYEQYF	TGTGCCAGCAGCTTAGATAGGAAAGGCGCCTACGAGCAGTACTTC
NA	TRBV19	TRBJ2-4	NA	CASSIQVVAKNIQYF	TGTGCCAGTAGTATCCAGGTCGTGGCCAAAAACATTCAGTACTTC
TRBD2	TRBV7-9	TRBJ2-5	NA	CASSSRGYPETQYF	TGTGCCAGCAGCTCGCGGGGGTACCCGGAGACCCAGTACTTC
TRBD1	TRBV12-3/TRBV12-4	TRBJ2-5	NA	CASSIGQGGKQETQYF	TGTGCCAGCAGTATCGGACAGGGGGGGAAGCAAGAGACCCAGTACTTC
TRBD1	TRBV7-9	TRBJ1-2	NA	CASSLAGTAYGYTF	TGTGCCAGCAGCTTAGCAGGGACAGCCTATGGCTACACCTTC
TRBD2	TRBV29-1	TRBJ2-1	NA	CSVAGGTYNEQFF	TGCAGCGTCGCGGGGGGGACCTACAATGAGCAGTTCTTC